The rows below give T cell receptor beta chains drawn from one sample of a study of T cell responses to AZD1222 COVID-19 vaccine. TCRdb's table, derived via immunoSEQ multiplex PCR, lists solely in-frame clones and lacks some. The table shows more than 150,000 clones, with 70% to 90% occurring only once. The sequenced sample was peripheral blood, obtained on day 0 of AZD1222 vaccination. All receptors come from an adult in good health. CDR3s include the opening cysteine and the closing phenylalanine or tryptophan. A D gene is named only where the DNA matches it firmly. Only some rows state a clone size, as once, few, many or a class for expanded clones.

NA	TRBV28	NA	TRBJ1-2	CASSLAQRNGYTF	TGTGCCAGCAGTTTGGCACAGAGAAATGGCTACACCTTC
NA	TRBV28	NA	TRBJ1-2	CASSLYYGYTF	TGTGCCAGCAGTCTCTACTATGGCTACACCTTC
NA	TRBV7-2	NA	TRBJ1-2	CASSDYGGQSGYTF	TGTGCCAGCAGCGATTACGGGGGGCAATCTGGCTACACCTTC
once	TRBV7-2	TRBD1	TRBJ1-2	CASSLGAGQRNYGYTF	TGTGCCAGCAGCTTGGGGGCGGGACAGCGAAACTATGGCTACACCTTC
NA	TRBV4-2	NA	TRBJ2-5	CASSPGNREGQETQYF	TGTGCCAGCAGCCCGGGAAACAGGGAGGGGCAAGAGACCCAGTACTTC
NA	TRBV28	NA	TRBJ2-2	CASTLGQNTGELFF	TGTGCCAGCACCCTGGGTCAGAACACCGGGGAGCTGTTTTTT
few	TRBV11-3	TRBD1	TRBJ1-2	CASSLTGKEANGYTF	TGTGCCAGCAGCTTGACAGGGAAAGAAGCTAATGGCTACACCTTC
NA	TRBV14	NA	TRBJ1-2	CASSQSGYGYTF	TGTGCCAGCAGCCAGTCCGGGTATGGCTACACCTTC
NA	TRBV27	TRBD1	TRBJ1-5	CASGTGTGAINSNQPQHF	TGTGCCAGCGGTACCGGGACAGGGGCCATAAATAGCAATCAGCCCCAGCATTTT
NA	TRBV2	NA	TRBJ1-2	CASSVQGRTTRDYGYTF	TGTGCCAGCAGTGTACAGGGCCGGACTACTAGGGACTATGGCTACACCTTC